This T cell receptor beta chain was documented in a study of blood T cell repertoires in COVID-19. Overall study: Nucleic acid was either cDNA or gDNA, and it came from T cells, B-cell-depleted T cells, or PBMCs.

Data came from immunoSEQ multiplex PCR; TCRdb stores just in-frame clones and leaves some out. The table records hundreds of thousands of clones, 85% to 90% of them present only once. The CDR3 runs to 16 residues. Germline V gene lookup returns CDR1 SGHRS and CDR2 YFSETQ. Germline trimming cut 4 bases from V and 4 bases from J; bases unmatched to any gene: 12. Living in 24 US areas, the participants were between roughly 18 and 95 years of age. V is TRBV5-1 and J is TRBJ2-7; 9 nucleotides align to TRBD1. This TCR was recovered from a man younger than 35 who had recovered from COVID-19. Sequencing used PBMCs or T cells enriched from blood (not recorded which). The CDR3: CASSPFQDRGWYEQYF. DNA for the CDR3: TGCGCCAGCAGCCCATTTCAGGACAGGGGTTGGTACGAGCAGTACTTC.